This T cell receptor (beta chain) stems from a study of T cell changes during pregnancy in multiple sclerosis. Libraries were prepared by immunoSEQ multiplex PCR; TCRdb keeps only in-frame clonotypes and omits some of them. The data contain approximately 25,000 clones, 88% of them singletons. Per the germline V gene, CDR1 is SGHRS and CDR2 is YFSETQ. V lost 5 bases and J lost 0, with 15 bases in between. CDR3 length equals 17 residues. The sequence was obtained from a female donor in good health, enrolled as a control in a pregnancy study. V and J are TRBV5-1 and TRBJ2-6; a weak D match, TRBD2 (5 bases). Here the sequenced sample was CD4+ T cells from peripheral blood mononuclear cells, taken in the first trimester of pregnancy. The CDR3 spells CASRTGYKSSGANVLTF. CDR3 coding DNA: TGCGCCAGCAGAACGGGATACAAAAGCTCTGGGGCCAACGTCCTGACTTTC.